This T cell receptor beta chain was sequenced during a study of T cell changes during pregnancy in multiple sclerosis. V lost 4 bases and J lost 9; bases outside the gene matches: 10. This CDR3 has 16 residues. Germline CDR1 SGHRS, CDR2 YFSETQ. The protocol was immunoSEQ multiplex PCR, while the TCRdb copy is restricted to in-frame clones and leaves out a portion. The table lists about 49,000 clones, around 89% of them singletons. This clonotype originated in a female donor in good health, enrolled as a control in a pregnancy study. The chain uses TRBV5-1 and TRBJ2-1; the match to TRBD2 covers 13 bases. The sample was peripheral blood, taken after pregnancy. The CDR3 DNA is TGCGCCAGCAGCCGGACCGGGACTAGCGGGGTCGGTGAGCAGTTCTTC. It encodes CASSRTGTSGVGEQFF.